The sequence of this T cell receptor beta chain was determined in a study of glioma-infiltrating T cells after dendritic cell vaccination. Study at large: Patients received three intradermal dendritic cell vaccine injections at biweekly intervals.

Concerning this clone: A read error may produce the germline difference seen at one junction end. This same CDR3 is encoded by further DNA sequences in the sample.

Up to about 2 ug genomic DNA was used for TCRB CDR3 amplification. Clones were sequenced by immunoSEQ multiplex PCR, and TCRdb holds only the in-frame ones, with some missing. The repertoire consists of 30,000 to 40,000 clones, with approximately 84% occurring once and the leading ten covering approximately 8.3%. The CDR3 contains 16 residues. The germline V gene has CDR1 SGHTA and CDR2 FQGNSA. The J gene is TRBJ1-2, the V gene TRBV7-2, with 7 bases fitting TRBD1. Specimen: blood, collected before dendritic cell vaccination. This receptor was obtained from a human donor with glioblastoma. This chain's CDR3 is CASSLATGTVRYGYTF. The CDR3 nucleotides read TGCGCCAGCAGCTTGGCGACAGGGACGGTTAGGTATGGCTACACCTTC.